This section outlines one T cell receptor (beta chain) sequence together with its context. The antigen remains unidentified. Distinct nucleotide sequences in the sample also encode this CDR3. The data were taken from a study of shared clonotypes between healthy human individuals. General study findings and limits: Generation probabilities of non-shared clonotypes were lower (relative to those shared by all four donors).

The protocol was immunoSEQ multiplex PCR, while the TCRdb copy is restricted to in-frame clones and leaves out a portion. This table holds more than 2 million clones, 95% found once. The sequenced sample was naive CD4+ T cells sorted from blood. The subset: CD45RA+ positively selected. The clonotype originates from a young man in good health.

Here the CDR3 reads CASSSGQGSNQPQHF. CDR3 sequence (DNA): TGCGCCAGCAGCTCGGGACAGGGAAGCAATCAGCCCCAGCATTTT. The rearrangement links TRBV5-1 to TRBJ1-5; 9 bases are a match to TRBD1. The CDR3 covers 15 residues. The germline V gene has CDR1 SGHRS and CDR2 YFSETQ. V lost 3 bases, J lost 1 base, and 2 bases stayed unmatched.